This T cell receptor (beta chain) was recorded in a study of T cells in Graves' hyperthyroidism and ophthalmopathy. Study observations and caveats: Blood held most thyroid clonotypes expanded above 0.001 frequency. A model using 13 V-J features told ophthalmopathy apart from stable hyperthyroidism.

Graves' hyperthyroidism without ophthalmopathy progression within 18 months was termed stable. Fresh 10 ml peripheral blood yielded PBMCs. It was RNA transcripts that yielded the amplified TCR beta CDR3 regions. The TCR CDR3 was amplified in a first-round RT-PCR using the HTBI primer set. TCRdb re-derived calls from the multiplex PCR reads in MiXCR, one entry per CDR3 protein. The table has under 450,000 distinct CDR3 sequences, roughly 14% seen once; the top ten hold just under 8%. The sample holds many counts of this clonotype. Its target is not known. V dropped 5 bases and J dropped 7 bases, with 9 bases sitting between them. The length of the CDR3 is 11 residues. Per the germline V gene, CDR1 is DFQATT and CDR2 is SNEGSKA (reference sequence).

The chain combines TRBV20-1 with TRBJ2-4; D is unresolved. Sequenced material: blood. The TCR comes from a woman aged 18-29 years with Graves' hyperthyroidism. CDR3 loop: CSAAGENIQYF. In nucleotides, the CDR3 is TGCAGTGCTGCCGGAGAGAACATTCAGTACTTC.